This TCR beta chain was sequenced for a study of identifying expanded T cells in peripheral blood. Profiling relied on immunoSEQ multiplex PCR, and the TCRdb table lists in-frame clones only, not all of them. The sample includes about 100,000 clones, over 75% of them seen just once. Per germline, CDR1 SNHLY and CDR2 FYNNEI. V was clipped by 3 bases and J by 3 bases; unmatched bases: 2. The CDR3 totals 15 residues. The receptor was derived from a person aged 18 to 69 in good health. Sequencing was carried out using blood. This chain joins TRBV2 and TRBJ2-6; 7 bases match TRBD1. The CDR3 DNA reads TGTGCCAGCAGTGACGACAGGGTTGGGGCCAACGTCCTGACTTTC. It encodes CASSDDRVGANVLTF.